The rows below give T cell receptor beta chains drawn from one sample of a study of cytomegalovirus exposure and HLA in healthy donors. Here immunoSEQ multiplex PCR was the method, and the copy in TCRdb shows in-frame clones only, minus some. This table has 85,000 to 120,000 clones, around 90% appearing once. The sequenced sample consisted of PBMCs. Receptor source: a woman aged 18-35 years in good health and CMV-seropositive. Each CDR3 is given with its conserved first and last residue. A D gene is named only where the DNA matches it firmly. Clone size is given for some rows only: seen once, a few or many times, or a class if the clone is expanded.

TRBV7-6	.	.	TRBJ2-3	TGTGCCAGCAGCAACCGGGACTCCTCCCATACGCAGTATTTT	CASSNRDSSHTQYF
TRBV7-9	.	.	TRBJ1-2	TGTGCCAGCAGCCGCTACCCGGGACACAATGGCTACACCTTC	CASSRYPGHNGYTF
TRBV2	.	TRBD2	TRBJ2-3	TGTGCCAGCAGTAAGGCGGGGGGGCCCTCTGCAGATACGCAGTATTTT	CASSKAGGPSADTQYF
TRBV28	.	.	TRBJ2-7	TGTGCCACCAGCCGGCAGCGGAGCTCCTACGAGCAGTACTTC	CATSRQRSSYEQYF
TRBV5-8	.	TRBD1	TRBJ1-2	TGTGCCAGCAGCTCCGGGGACAGGGTTCACTATGGCTACACCTTC	CASSSGDRVHYGYTF
TRBV5-5	.	TRBD1	TRBJ1-4	TGTGCCAGCAGCCCAGGGACAGGGAATGAAAAACTGTTTTTT	CASSPGTGNEKLFF
TRBV10-3	once	TRBD1	TRBJ1-1	TGTGCCATCACCCCGACAGGGATGAACACTGAAGCTTTCTTT	CAITPTGMNTEAFF
TRBV4-1	once	TRBD1	TRBJ2-3	TGCGCCAACAGCCAAGGGGGCCGGGGCACAGATACGCAGTATTTT	CANSQGGRGTDTQYF
TRBV23-1	.	.	TRBJ2-5	TGCGCCAGCAGTCAATCGCCCCGTGGGGGGGCCCGGGAGACCCAGTACTTC	CASSQSPRGGARETQYF
TRBV7-9	.	TRBD1	TRBJ1-3	TGTGCCAGCAGCTTCTCGGGACAGGGGATGGCAAACACCATATATTTT	CASSFSGQGMANTIYF
TRBV28	.	.	TRBJ1-2	TGTGCCAGCAGGCCGACAGTTTTGGATGGCTACACCTTC	CASRPTVLDGYTF
TRBV7-2	.	.	TRBJ2-5	TGTGCCAGCAGCTTAACTTCTAAAGAGACCCAGTACTTC	CASSLTSKETQYF
TRBV15	.	.	TRBJ1-2	TGTGCCACCAGCAGAGAGCCGGACAGCTATGGCTACACCTTC	CATSREPDSYGYTF
TRBV10-1	.	TRBD1	TRBJ1-5	TGCGCCAGCAGTGAGGGTGACAGGGTTGATTTGTCACGTAACAATCAGCCCCAGCATTTT	CASSEGDRVDLSRNNQPQHF
TRBV19	.	.	TRBJ2-1	TGTGCCAGTAGTCCACTAGGTTATGAGCAGTTCTTC	CASSPLGYEQFF
TRBV6-1	.	.	TRBJ1-1	TGTGCCAGCAGTGAGAGGAGCTCGAACACTGAAGCTTTCTTT	CASSERSSNTEAFF
TRBV4-1	.	TRBD2	TRBJ2-3	TGCGCCAGCGGGGGACTAGCGGGGGGAAGCACAGATACGCAGTATTTT	CASGGLAGGSTDTQYF
TRBV5-6	.	.	TRBJ1-2	TGTGCCAGCAGCACCCGTCGACAGGCGGTAATTCGTGGCTACACCTTC	CASSTRRQAVIRGYTF
TRBV28	.	.	TRBJ1-2	TGTGCCAGCAGCACCGGGGCAGGGGCAGACATCTATGGCTACACCTTC	CASSTGAGADIYGYTF
TRBV5-5	.	.	TRBJ2-5	TGTGCCAGCAGCTTGGAAGGGGGGGCGGTAGAGACCCAGTACTTC	CASSLEGGAVETQYF
TRBV5-1	.	TRBD1	TRBJ1-2	TGCGCCAGCAGCCCTTTAGCGGGACAGGGGGCTTTCTATGGCTACACCTTC	CASSPLAGQGAFYGYTF
TRBV4-3	.	.	TRBJ1-1	TGCGCCAGCAGCCAACGAAACGGGATCACTGAAGCTTTCTTT	CASSQRNGITEAFF
TRBV28	once	TRBD1	TRBJ1-5	TGTGCCAGCAGTCCGACAGGGGTGCCTCAGCCCCAGCATTTT	CASSPTGVPQPQHF
TRBV4-1	.	TRBD1	TRBJ1-2	TGCGCCAGCAGCCAAGGATCGACAGGGTGGGGGCTTATCTATGGCTACACCTTC	CASSQGSTGWGLIYGYTF
TRBV10-2	.	.	TRBJ1-5	TGCGCCAGCAGTGCGGAGTATAGCAATCAGCCCCAGCATTTT	CASSAEYSNQPQHF
TRBV28	once	TRBD1	TRBJ1-1	TGTGCCAGCAGTTTTCAGGGGGCCATCACTGAAGCTTTCTTT	CASSFQGAITEAFF
TRBV4-3	.	.	TRBJ1-4	TGCGCCAGCAGCCAATCTTCCCGGGACATGAGGTTGAATGAAAAACTGTTTTTT	CASSQSSRDMRLNEKLFF
TRBV4-1	.	.	TRBJ2-2	TGCGCCAGCAGCCAAGCCTCGCGGGACAGCGGGGAGCTGTTTTTT	CASSQASRDSGELFF
TRBV19	.	.	TRBJ1-1	TGTGCCAGTAATGGGAGGGGAGGAGCTTTCTTT	CASNGRGGAFF
TRBV2	.	TRBD1	TRBJ1-4	TGTGCCAGCACACAGGGGCCAATTGGGGGTAATGAAAAACTGTTTTTT	CASTQGPIGGNEKLFF
TRBV10-2	.	.	TRBJ1-5	TGCGCCAGCAGTCTGCCGGGGTACAATCAGCCCCAGCATTTT	CASSLPGYNQPQHF
TRBV28	few	TRBD2	TRBJ2-6	TGTGCCAGCAGTTTATTTCAGCGGGGGGCTTCTGGGGCCAACGTCCTGACTTTC	CASSLFQRGASGANVLTF
TRBV6-1	.	.	TRBJ2-2	TGTGCCAGCAGTGAATTGGGGGCCACCGGGGAGCTGTTTTTT	CASSELGATGELFF
TRBV19	.	.	TRBJ1-5	TGTGCCAGTAGTTCGAAGGACAGTAGCAATCAGCCCCAGCATTTT	CASSSKDSSNQPQHF
TRBV28	.	.	TRBJ2-1	TGTGCCATCAGAGGGGTGGATTATTACAATGAGCAGTTCTTC	CAIRGVDYYNEQFF
TRBV14	.	.	TRBJ1-1	TGTGCCAGCAGCCAAGATCCGAGGGTAGGTCTGAACACTGAAGCTTTCTTT	CASSQDPRVGLNTEAFF
TRBV7-6	.	.	TRBJ1-5	TGTGCCAGCAGCTTAGTTGGGGGGGGGAATCAGCCCCAGCATTTT	CASSLVGGGNQPQHF
TRBV6-1	.	.	TRBJ1-2	TGTGCCAGCTCGGGGTGGAGGGAATCCTATGGCTACACCTTC	CASSGWRESYGYTF
TRBV7-8	.	TRBD2	TRBJ2-3	TGTGCCAGCAGTCGAAGACTAGCGGGGGGCAAGGTGGCAGATACGCAGTATTTT	CASSRRLAGGKVADTQYF
TRBV7-6	.	.	TRBJ2-3	TGTGCCAGCAGCGGATTGGGAGGCACAGATACGCAGTATTTT	CASSGLGGTDTQYF
TRBV21-1	.	.	TRBJ2-2	TGTGCCAGCAGCAAAGTAACAGGAAACGGGGAGCTGTTTTTT	CASSKVTGNGELFF
TRBV14	once	.	TRBJ2-1	TGTGCCAGCAGCCCTCGGCCCTCTCTTGTGGCCAGGGGTGAGCAGTTCTTC	CASSPRPSLVARGEQFF
TRBV6-1	once	.	TRBJ2-1	TGTGCCAGCAGTGGCGGGGGCGGGGGACTATCCTACAATGAGCAGTTCTTC	CASSGGGGGLSYNEQFF
TRBV4-1	.	TRBD2	TRBJ2-3	TGCGCCAGCAGCCAAGGCATTCGCGGGGGGGGCACAGATACGCAGTATTTT	CASSQGIRGGGTDTQYF
TRBV5-4	.	TRBD2	TRBJ2-1	TGTGCCAGCAGCTTGGGGGGTAGGAGCGGGGCGAATGAGCAGTTCTTC	CASSLGGRSGANEQFF
TRBV18	.	.	TRBJ2-1	TGTGCCAGCTCACCAGCGCTCTCCTACAATGAGCAGTTCTTC	CASSPALSYNEQFF
TRBV28	.	.	TRBJ1-5	TGTGCCAGCAGTTACGGGGGGATCACTAGCAATCAGCCCCAGCATTTT	CASSYGGITSNQPQHF
TRBV2	.	TRBD2	TRBJ2-5	TGTGCCAGCAGTGTTCCGGGACTAGGTCAAGAGACCCAGTACTTC	CASSVPGLGQETQYF
TRBV28	.	.	TRBJ1-1	TGTGCCAGCAGTGTTCCACAGGTCGTGGAAGCTTTCTTT	CASSVPQVVEAFF
TRBV4-1	.	TRBD1	TRBJ1-4	TGCGCCAGCAGCCAAGTTTCACAGGGGCGTGAAAAACTGTTTTTT	CASSQVSQGREKLFF
TRBV19	.	.	TRBJ2-2	TGTGCCAGTAGTGCCCGAGTGGACACCGGGGAGCTGTTTTTT	CASSARVDTGELFF
TRBV6-1	.	.	TRBJ2-3	TGTGCCAGCAGTCGGACAAGACAGGCAGATACGCAGTATTTT	CASSRTRQADTQYF
TRBV6-6	.	.	TRBJ2-7	TGTGCCAGCAGTTACTCGGGCACCACCTACGAGCAGTACTTC	CASSYSGTTYEQYF
TRBV29-1	few	.	TRBJ1-2	TGCAGTTTTGGGGGAGGGCAGGGCTATGGCTACACCTTC	CSFGGGQGYGYTF
TRBV9	.	.	TRBJ2-6	TGTGCCAGCAGCGTAGCAGGGGCTGGTGGGGCCAACGTCCTGACTTTC	CASSVAGAGGANVLTF
TRBV6-5	once	TRBD2	TRBJ2-7	TGTGCCAGCAGTTCGAGCGGGGGGGTAATTGACGAGCAGTACTTC	CASSSSGGVIDEQYF
TRBV5-6	.	TRBD1	TRBJ2-2	TGTGCCAGCAGCCGACAGGGGGCTACCGGGGAGCTGTTTTTT	CASSRQGATGELFF
TRBV6-5	once	.	TRBJ1-5	TGTGCCAGCGCCGAGCACGGGTACCTCAATCAGCCCCAGCATTTT	CASAEHGYLNQPQHF
TRBV28	.	TRBD1	TRBJ2-1	TGTGCCAGCAGTTTGGTTGGGGGACAGGGGGACCACAATGAGCAGTTCTTC	CASSLVGGQGDHNEQFF
TRBV4-1	.	TRBD1	TRBJ1-1	TGCGCCAGCAGCCAAGTCAGTGTGAGGGGGCAGAGCGCTGAAGCTTTCTTT	CASSQVSVRGQSAEAFF